The clone carrying this T cell receptor beta chain turned up a few times. What it binds is unknown. A sample-barcoded 5' primer and a J-beta primer mix were used in a second PCR of about 7 to 12 cycles. The authors tagged each cDNA molecule using a template-switch adaptor with 12 random nucleotides. TCRdb processed the 5' RACE reads anew with MiXCR; each CDR3 protein has one entry. There are under 2 million distinct CDR3 sequences in the sample; roughly a third occur only once, and about 10% lies in the top ten. Roughly 9.2 milliliters was the volume of peripheral blood drawn from each donor. This sample is part of a study of blood T cells in healthy people across ages. General observations from the study: Among T cells, TCR beta diversity per million cells dropped roughly linearly as age rose.

This CDR3 is 12 amino acids long. Trimming left V 6 bases short and J 2 bases short, with 9 bases between. V gene TRBV5-7 combines with J gene TRBJ2-7, with D perhaps given as TRBD1 or TRBD2 (5 bases each). TRBV5-7 is treated as an ORF (open reading frame) with a function not yet certain. This clonotype was obtained from a woman aged 25-40 years in good health. The specimen was blood. The CDR3 loop is CASTGAAYEQYF. CDR3 DNA sequence: TGTGCCAGCACCGGGGCCGCCTACGAGCAGTACTTC.